The 30 T cell receptor beta chains below all came from one sample that was sequenced in a study of beta chain features in type 1 diabetes. Expressed TCRB transcripts were sequenced after all isolated RNA was converted to cDNA. The method was immunoSEQ multiplex PCR; TCRdb's version includes in-frame clones alone and lacks a portion of them. The sample holds around 500,000 clones, about 10% seen once. The sequenced sample was naive CD4+ T cells from blood. These TCRs come from a woman younger than 30 in good health.

V usage is TRBV7-2 and J usage is TRBJ2-4; D possibly corresponds to TRBD2 (5 bases). CDR1 and CDR2 (germline): SGHTA, FQGNSA. The CDR3 spans 15 residues. Between the trimmed V and J ends, which lost 5 bases and 0 bases, there was a span of 11 bases. CDR3 bases: TGTGCCAGCAGCCGGACTCCGCTAGCCAAAAACATTCAGTACTTC. Translating gives CASSRTPLAKNIQYF. The variable domain in full, completed from reference TRBV7-2 and TRBJ2-4, reads GAGVSQSPSNKVTEKGKDVELRCDPISGHTALYWYRQSLGQGLEFLIYFQGNSAPDKSGLPSDRFSAERTGGSVSTLTIQRTQQEDSAVYLCASSRTPLAKNIQYFGAGTRLSVL.

The rearrangement uses TRBV28 and TRBJ2-3, with D perhaps assigned TRBD1 or TRBD2 (6 bases each). Germline loops: CDR1 MDHEN, CDR2 SYDVKM. The CDR3 sequence is 19 residues long. The V and J ends lost 7 bases and 4 bases respectively, with 30 bases between them. The CDR3 coding sequence is TGTGCCAGCACCTCCCTTGGAAGTGGGGGGCCCAGAGGCGCAGATACGCAGTATTTT. This translates into CASTSLGSGGPRGADTQYF.

The chain employs TRBV28 and TRBJ2-1; D might be TRBD1 (6 bases). In germline, CDR1 is MDHEN, CDR2 SYDVKM. CDR3 length: 14 amino acids. V lost 6 bases and J 2 bases, leaving 11 bases between the germline ends. The CDR3 here is CASSRWGPYNEQFF. The CDR3 DNA is TGTGCCAGCAGCCGTTGGGGGCCCTACAATGAGCAGTTCTTC. The variable domain in full, with the rest retrieved from reference TRBV28 and TRBJ2-1, is DVKVTQSSRYLVKRTGEKVFLECVQDMDHENMFWYRQDPGLGLRLIYFSYDVKMKEKGDIPEGYSVSREKKERFSLILESASTNQTSMYLCASSRWGPYNEQFFGPGTRLTVL.

The CDR3 sequence: CATDSAGASYEQYV. The CDR3 DNA reads as TGTGCCACCGATTCGGCGGGGGCCTCCTACGAGCAGTACGTC. The J gene is TRBJ2-7, the V gene TRBV28, with D possibly being TRBD2 (7 bases). Germline V gene sequence: CDR1 MDHEN, CDR2 SYDVKM. V was shortened by 10 bases and J by 0 bases, with 16 bases between the two germline ends. The CDR3 totals 14 residues.

In its sample, this clone was seen a few times. This chain connects TRBV27 to TRBJ2-1; 8 bases match TRBD2. Per germline, CDR1 MNHEY and CDR2 SMNVEV (reference sequence). The CDR3 consists of 15 residues. The J segment lost 0 bases and the V segment lost 5 bases, leaving 3 bases of the junction unmatched. The CDR3 sequence: CASSPSGSSYNEQFF. The DNA of the CDR3 is TGTGCCAGCAGTCCCAGCGGGAGCTCCTACAATGAGCAGTTCTTC.

This clone was counted a single time. The gene calls are TRBV6-1 and TRBJ2-5; D may be TRBD1 or TRBD2 (6 bases each). The CDR3 runs 14 residues. V lost 3 bases to trimming and J lost 12 bases, with 20 bases between them. Per germline, CDR1 MNHNS and CDR2 SASEGT. The CDR3 region is CASSDGGGHQFKYF. Here the CDR3 DNA reads TGTGCCAGCAGTGACGGGGGCGGTCACCAGTTCAAGTACTTC.

In its sample, this clone was seen a few times. The chain uses TRBV28 and TRBJ2-3, with D possibly matching TRBD2 (5 bases). The V end lost 2 bases, the J end lost 0 bases, and 6 bases lay between the germline ends. The CDR3 is made up of 14 amino acids. Looked up from germline, CDR1 is MDHEN and CDR2 is SYDVKM. The CDR3 here is CASSLPGSTDTQYF. CDR3 sequence (DNA): TGTGCCAGCAGTTTACCGGGGAGCACAGATACGCAGTATTTT. Drawing the rest from reference TRBV28 and TRBJ2-3, the complete variable domain is DVKVTQSSRYLVKRTGEKVFLECVQDMDHENMFWYRQDPGLGLRLIYFSYDVKMKEKGDIPEGYSVSREKKERFSLILESASTNQTSMYLCASSLPGSTDTQYFGPGTRLTVL.

This clone came up a few times. CDR3 in amino acids: CASSQDPSLTYEQYF. CDR3 sequence (DNA): TGCGCCAGCAGCCAAGATCCGAGCTTGACCTACGAGCAGTACTTC. The chain combines TRBV4-3 with TRBJ2-7; D is undetermined. The CDR3 consists of 15 residues. Germline CDR1 is LGHNA and CDR2 is YSLEER. Trimming stripped 0 bases from V and 2 bases from J, with 11 bases between.

The V and J genes are TRBV7-3 and TRBJ2-3; D uncertain. Per the germline V gene, CDR1 is SGHTA and CDR2 is FQGTGA. There are 17 residues in the CDR3. The germline V and J ends were trimmed by 5 bases and 2 bases, with 20 bases remaining between them. CDR3 in amino acids: CASSQAPITAFTDTQYF. CDR3 coding DNA: TGTGCCAGCAGCCAAGCCCCTATTACGGCCTTCACAGATACGCAGTATTTT.

A few counts support this clone. V usage is TRBV25-1 and J usage is TRBJ2-1; D ambiguous. This CDR3 region has 13 residues. V lost 4 bases and J lost 9, with 13 bases in between. CDR1 and CDR2 from the germline V gene are MGHDK and SYGVNS. CDR3 sequence reads: CASSGNLVGEQFF. The CDR3 nucleotides are TGTGCCAGCAGTGGAAACCTTGTTGGTGAGCAGTTCTTC. Drawing the rest from reference TRBV25-1 and TRBJ2-1, the complete variable domain is EADIYQTPRYLVIGTGKKITLECSQTMGHDKMYWYQQDPGMELHLIHYSYGVNSTEKGDLSSESTVSRIRTEHFPLTLESARPSHTSQYLCASSGNLVGEQFFGPGTRLTVL.

This clone turned up a few times. DNA of the CDR3: TGTGCCAGCAGCTTGACCATACAGGGGGCCAATGAGCAGTTCTTC. It specifies CASSLTIQGANEQFF. The chain is built from TRBV11-2 and TRBJ2-1; 9 bases fit TRBD1. From germline, CDR1 is SGHAT and CDR2 FQNNGV. The CDR3 sequence is 15 residues long. Losses at the gene ends were 3 bases for V and 6 bases for J; bases not matched to a gene: 6.

Of note for this clone: Other DNA variants within this sample encode the same CDR3. This chain links TRBV9 with TRBJ2-5; D not resolved. Germline CDR1 reads SGDLS; CDR2 reads YYNGEE. The CDR3 contains 13 residues. Deletions cut 3 bases from V and 1 base from J, with 7 bases between. The CDR3 loop is CASSATPQETQYF. The CDR3 nucleotides read TGTGCCAGCAGCGCCACCCCCCAAGAGACCCAGTACTTC.

The J gene is TRBJ1-5, the V gene TRBV7-2; 9 bases are a match to TRBD1. Germline V gene lookup returns CDR1 SGHTA and CDR2 FQGNSA. The CDR3 length is 15 residues. J was trimmed by 5 bases and V by 5 bases; bases with no gene match: 7. The CDR3 DNA follows: TGTGCCAGCAGCCCGGGACAGGGTCTCGATCAGCCCCAGCATTTT. Translation gives CASSPGQGLDQPQHF.

This clone appeared many times. The gene calls are TRBV15 and TRBJ2-4; D is possibly TRBD1 (5 bases). The CDR3 length is 15 residues. V was cut by 4 bases and J by 2 bases, with 12 bases left in between. Per germline, CDR1 LNHNV and CDR2 YYDKDF (reference sequence). The CDR3 DNA is TGTGCCACCAGCACTAGAAGGGGTACCAAAAACATTCAGTACTTC. Translation: CATSTRRGTKNIQYF.

This clone has just a few counts. This chain uses TRBV28 with TRBJ2-5; D perhaps matches TRBD1 (5 bases). Trimming left V 8 bases short and J 9 bases short, with 25 bases between. The CDR3 extends over 15 amino acids. Germline V CDR1 and CDR2: MDHEN, SYDVKM. The DNA of the CDR3 is TGTGCCAGCTCCCCTGGGTCGCTAGGGGAAGAAGCCCAGTACTTC. Translated, it gives CASSPGSLGEEAQYF.

This clone was observed a handful of times. V gene TRBV27 combines with J gene TRBJ2-1, with 14 bases lining up with TRBD2. From germline, CDR1 is MNHEY and CDR2 SMNVEV (reference sequence). The V gene end was trimmed by 3 bases and the J gene end by 1 base; junction bases not matched to a gene: 14. The CDR3 contains 21 residues. The CDR3 protein is CASSFIGIGTSGSKSYNEQFF. The CDR3 region has the DNA TGTGCCAGCAGTTTTATAGGGATAGGGACTAGCGGGAGTAAATCCTACAATGAGCAGTTCTTC.

This clone was recorded a few times. V usage is TRBV29-1 and J usage is TRBJ2-5; D possibly matches TRBD1 or TRBD2 (5 bases each). Germline loops: CDR1 SQVTM, CDR2 ANQGSEA. The V end was cut by 5 bases, the J end by 4 bases, with 11 bases between. This CDR3 is built from 12 residues. CDR3 loop: CSVRDGVETQYF. Here the CDR3 DNA reads TGCAGCGTTAGGGACGGGGTAGAGACCCAGTACTTC. The variable domain in full, completed from reference TRBV29-1 and TRBJ2-5, reads SAVISQKPSRDICQRGTSLTIQCQVDSQVTMMFWYRQQPGQSLTLIATANQGSEATYESGFVIDKFPISRPNLTFSTLTVSNMSPEDSSIYLCSVRDGVETQYFGPGTRLLVL.

The chain combines TRBV2 with TRBJ2-1; TRBD2 might be the D (6 bases). Per the germline V gene, CDR1 is SNHLY and CDR2 is FYNNEI. This CDR3 has 11 residues. V lost 2 bases, J lost 12 bases, and 8 bases lay in between. The CDR3 sequence: CASSEQGGQFF. CDR3 bases: TGTGCCAGCAGTGAACAGGGAGGGCAGTTCTTC.

J is TRBJ1-2 and V is TRBV27; tentatively, D is TRBD1 (6 bases). Trimming cost V 7 bases and J 8 bases, with 11 bases left between them. The germline gives CDR1 MNHEY, CDR2 SMNVEV (reference sequence). This CDR3 is built from 11 residues. As DNA, the CDR3 is TGTGCCAGCACTGGGGGCTCGGGCTACACCTTC. It specifies CASTGGSGYTF.

This clone showed up just a few times. V and J are TRBV29-1 and TRBJ2-7; weak D call: TRBD2 (6 bases). V lost 2 bases to trimming and J lost 5 bases, with 19 bases between them. Germline V gives CDR1 SQVTM, CDR2 ANQGSEA. The CDR3 is made up of 15 amino acids. The CDR3 region is CSVERGSGGLNEQYF. In nucleotides, the CDR3 is TGCAGCGTTGAACGGGGGAGTGGTGGTTTGAACGAGCAGTACTTC.

The CDR3: CASSSREQFF. CDR3 nucleotides: TGTGCCAGCAGCTCCAGGGAGCAGTTCTTC. The chain recombines TRBV11-2 with TRBJ2-1, with unresolved D. Between the trimmed V and J ends, which lost 4 bases and 10 bases, there was a span of 5 bases. The germline V gene encodes CDR1 SGHAT and CDR2 FQNNGV. The CDR3 covers 10 residues.

The chain uses TRBV7-2 and TRBJ1-2; D gene ambiguous. CDR3 length equals 13 residues. In germline, CDR1 is SGHTA, CDR2 FQGNSA. Trimming removed 5 bases from V and 4 bases from J, with 11 bases in between. The CDR3 coding sequence is TGTGCCAGCAGCCCAAACTACCTCTATGGCTACACCTTC. It encodes CASSPNYLYGYTF. Looking up the rest from reference TRBV7-2 and TRBJ1-2 gives the full variable domain: GAGVSQSPSNKVTEKGKDVELRCDPISGHTALYWYRQSLGQGLEFLIYFQGNSAPDKSGLPSDRFSAERTGGSVSTLTIQRTQQEDSAVYLCASSPNYLYGYTFGSGTRLTVV.

J is TRBJ1-6 and V is TRBV14; a possible D gene is TRBD1 (6 bases). The germline V gene encodes CDR1 SGHDN and CDR2 FVKESK. This CDR3 is 15 amino acids long. Trimming shortened V by 5 bases and J by 4 bases, and 12 bases separated the two germline ends. The CDR3 DNA reads TGTGCCAGCAGCGCCGGGACATCATATAATTCACCCCTCCACTTT. This sequence encodes CASSAGTSYNSPLHF.

The rearrangement links TRBV11-3 to TRBJ2-3; no firm D call. V lost 1 base and J lost 3, with 8 bases in between. The CDR3 contains 14 residues. Germline CDR1 and CDR2: SGHNT and YENEEA. The CDR3 loop is CASSLGVDTDTQYF. DNA of the CDR3: TGTGCCAGCAGCTTAGGCGTCGATACAGATACGCAGTATTTT.

This clone was seen only a few times. The chain has TRBV11-3 and TRBJ2-7, with TRBD1 identical over 8 bases. The length of the CDR3 is 16 residues. Trimming at V came to 0 bases and at J to 5 bases, leaving 9 bases not matched to a gene. Germline-derived CDR1 and CDR2 are SGHNT and YENEEA. The CDR3, as DNA: TGTGCCAGCAGCTTAGAGGAGGAGTCAGGGGGCAACGAGCAGTACTTC. It is translated as CASSLEEESGGNEQYF. Full variable domain (outside the CDR3, taken from reference TRBV11-3 and TRBJ2-7): EAGVVQSPRYKIIEKKQPVAFWCNPISGHNTLYWYLQNLGQGPELLIRYENEEAVDDSQLPKDRFSAERLKGVDSTLKIQPAELGDSAVYLCASSLEEESGGNEQYFGPGTRLTVT.

This clone was counted many times. This rearrangement joins TRBV7-9 to TRBJ2-1; D remains unclear. Between the trimmed V and J ends, which lost 7 bases and 9 bases, there was a span of 4 bases. Germline CDR1 reads SEHNR; CDR2 reads FQNEAQ (reference sequence). The CDR3 runs 9 residues. CDR3 sequence: CASNPEQFF. The CDR3 DNA follows: TGTGCCAGCAACCCTGAGCAGTTCTTC.

The rearrangement joins TRBV29-1 to TRBJ2-7; 9 bases agree with TRBD1. The CDR3 runs to 18 residues. Germline CDR1 and CDR2: SQVTM and ANQGSEA. Germline trimming cut 6 bases from V and 2 bases from J; bases unmatched to any gene: 20. CDR3 protein: CSVRPSLFLGQGAYEQYF. For the CDR3, the DNA is TGCAGCGTACGACCTTCCCTTTTCCTGGGACAGGGAGCCTACGAGCAGTACTTC.

A single count supports this clone. The chain employs TRBV7-2 and TRBJ1-2; D may be TRBD1 (5 bases). CDR1 SGHTA and CDR2 FQGNSA come from the germline V gene. The CDR3 covers 13 residues. V dropped 6 bases and J dropped 3 bases, with 11 bases sitting between them. The CDR3 sequence is CASRSGAYYGYTF. As DNA, the CDR3 is TGTGCCAGCAGGAGTGGGGCGTACTATGGCTACACCTTC. The variable domain in full, with the rest retrieved from reference TRBV7-2 and TRBJ1-2, is GAGVSQSPSNKVTEKGKDVELRCDPISGHTALYWYRQSLGQGLEFLIYFQGNSAPDKSGLPSDRFSAERTGGSVSTLTIQRTQQEDSAVYLCASRSGAYYGYTFGSGTRLTVV.

This clone turned up a few times. In nucleotides, the CDR3 is TGTGCCAGCAGCTTAGTGGGAGCTTATTCACCCCTCCACTTT. Protein: CASSLVGAYSPLHF. J is TRBJ1-6 and V is TRBV7-9, with D unclear. V lost 1 base and J lost 8, with 9 bases in between. From germline, CDR1 is SEHNR and CDR2 FQNEAQ (reference sequence). The CDR3 contains 14 residues.

The chain employs TRBV5-1 and TRBJ2-5, with D unclear. Germline CDR1 reads SGHRS; CDR2 reads YFSETQ. The CDR3 is 13 residues long. Trimming stripped 2 bases from V and 2 bases from J, with 7 bases between. The DNA of the CDR3 is TGCGCCAGCAGCTTTGGAATACAAGAGACCCAGTACTTC. The encoded protein is CASSFGIQETQYF.